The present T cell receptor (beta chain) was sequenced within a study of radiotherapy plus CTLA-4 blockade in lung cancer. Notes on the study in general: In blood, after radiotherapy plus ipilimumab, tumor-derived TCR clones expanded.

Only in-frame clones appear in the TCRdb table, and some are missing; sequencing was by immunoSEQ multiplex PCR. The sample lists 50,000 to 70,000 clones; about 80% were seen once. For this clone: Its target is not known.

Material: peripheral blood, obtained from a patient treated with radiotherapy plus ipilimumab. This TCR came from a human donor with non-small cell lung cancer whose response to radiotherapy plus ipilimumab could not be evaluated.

CDR3 residues: CASSLGTSTPQETQYF. CDR3 DNA: TGCGCCAGCAGCTTGGGGACTAGCACTCCCCAAGAGACCCAGTACTTC. This chain uses TRBV5-1 with TRBJ2-5, with 8 bases identical to TRBD2. V lost 0 bases and J lost 1; bases outside the gene matches: 5. Germline CDR1 SGHRS, CDR2 YFSETQ. This CDR3 is 16 amino acids long.